A single sample is the source of the 24 T cell receptor beta chains below, sequenced in a study of vaccination effects on CD4 cells after COVID-19. Measured with immunoSEQ multiplex PCR; TCRdb has only the in-frame clones, and not every one. The repertoire consists of some 70,000 clones, with approximately 80% occurring once and the leading ten covering approximately 1.2%. These TCRs' antigens remain unknown. Antigen-specific CD4+ T cells were first expanded with viral peptide pools by the ViraFEST assay and only then sequenced. Culture proceeded for 10 days, and CD4+ T cells were then isolated. Two-dose BNT162b2 or mRNA-1273 vaccination was given to participants. The sequencing used CD4+ T cells from PBMCs cultured with HCoV-229E spike peptides, collected after COVID-19 vaccination. These receptors were collected from a human donor who received a COVID-19 vaccine.

The chain employs TRBV3-1 (or the pseudogene TRBV3-2) and TRBJ2-5; D is unresolved. V lost 2 bases, J lost 5 bases, and 24 bases lay in between. This CDR3 is 18 amino acids long. The germline V gene encodes CDR1 LGHDT and CDR2 YNNKEL (reference sequence). The CDR3 is CASSQLGLGSSRRETQYF. The DNA of the CDR3 is TGTGCCAGCAGCCAACTCGGTCTGGGGTCCTCGCGGCGGGAGACCCAGTACTTC.

CDR3 sequence reads: CASSPPASGGRETQYF. CDR3 sequence (DNA): TGTGCCAGCAGCCCGCCGGCTAGCGGGGGGCGGGAGACCCAGTACTTC. This chain connects TRBV7-2 to TRBJ2-5; 11 bases match TRBD2. The CDR3 loop spans 16 amino acids. Losses at the gene ends were 5 bases for V and 5 bases for J; bases not matched to a gene: 10. Germline CDR1 is SGHTA and CDR2 is FQGNSA. The full variable domain, with the rest looked up from reference TRBV7-2 and TRBJ2-5, is GAGVSQSPSNKVTEKGKDVELRCDPISGHTALYWYRQSLGQGLEFLIYFQGNSAPDKSGLPSDRFSAERTGGSVSTLTIQRTQQEDSAVYLCASSPPASGGRETQYFGPGTRLLVL.

The chain employs TRBV6-5 and TRBJ2-3; 9 bases agree with TRBD2. Germline-derived CDR1 and CDR2 are MNHEY and SVGAGI. Losses at the gene ends were 2 bases for V and 10 bases for J; bases not matched to a gene: 13. The CDR3 covers 16 residues. CDR3 loop: CASSYISSGGPVAQYF. CDR3 bases: TGTGCCAGCAGTTACATATCCAGCGGGGGGCCCGTTGCGCAGTATTTT.

The genes are TRBV5-4 and TRBJ1-5; D possibly corresponds to TRBD1 (5 bases). V shed 1 base and J shed 4 bases, with 15 bases lying between them. This CDR3 is 16 amino acids long. Germline CDR1 SGHNT, CDR2 YYREEE (reference sequence). CDR3 region: CASSLRGDRDNQPQHF. The CDR3 DNA sequence: TGTGCCAGCAGCTTGAGGGGCGACAGAGATAATCAGCCCCAGCATTTT. Supplemented by reference TRBV5-4 and TRBJ1-5, the full variable domain reads ETGVTQSPTHLIKTRGQQVTLRCSSQSGHNTVSWYQQALGQGPQFIFQYYREEENGRGNFPPRFSGLQFPNYSSELNVNALELDDSALYLCASSLRGDRDNQPQHFGDGTRLSIL.

The V gene is TRBV7-2, the J gene TRBJ1-6; D ambiguous. Trimming removed 2 bases from V and 6 bases from J, with 8 bases in between. Germline V gene lookup returns CDR1 SGHTA and CDR2 FQGNSA. CDR3 size: 14 residues. CDR3 sequence: CASSLSTSNSPLHF. CDR3 bases: TGTGCCAGCAGCTTATCGACATCTAATTCACCCCTCCACTTT. Complete variable domain (other parts from reference TRBV7-2 and TRBJ1-6): GAGVSQSPSNKVTEKGKDVELRCDPISGHTALYWYRQSLGQGLEFLIYFQGNSAPDKSGLPSDRFSAERTGGSVSTLTIQRTQQEDSAVYLCASSLSTSNSPLHFGNGTRLTVT.

The chain combines TRBV12-1 with TRBJ1-2. TRBV12-1 is marked as a pseudogene. The CDR3 covers 13 residues. The CDR3 loop reads CASSPPLGYGYTF. In DNA, the CDR3 is TGTGCCAGCAGCCCTCCTCTGGGCTATGGCTACACCTTC.

The rearrangement links TRBV6-4 to TRBJ2-3; 9 positions match TRBD1. Germline loops: CDR1 MRHNA, CDR2 SNTAGT. Trimming took 6 bases from V and 4 from J; bases not matched to a gene: 5. The CDR3 has 14 amino acids. The CDR3 is CASSRDRAADTQYF. CDR3 DNA sequence: TGTGCCAGCAGCCGGGACAGGGCCGCAGATACGCAGTATTTT.

This clone was detected only a few times. J is TRBJ1-5 and V is TRBV30; 9 bases align to TRBD1. V was clipped by 1 base and J by 7 bases; unmatched bases: 8. CDR1 is GTSNPN, CDR2 SVGIG, per germline (reference sequence). This CDR3 has 15 residues. Here the CDR3 DNA reads TGTGCCTGGAGTGCCCGGGACAGGGTAGGACAGCCCCAGCATTTT. It encodes CAWSARDRVGQPQHF.

The J gene is TRBJ2-5, the V gene TRBV24-1; D possibly corresponds to TRBD2 (7 bases). Trimming left V 9 bases short and J 5 bases short, with 15 bases between. CDR1 and CDR2 from the germline V gene are KGHDR and SFDVKD. This CDR3 region has 13 residues. CDR3 residues: CATARGASETQYF. The CDR3 DNA reads TGTGCCACCGCCCGGGGGGCGTCTGAGACCCAGTACTTC.

V gene TRBV20-1 combines with J gene TRBJ2-5; perhaps D is TRBD1 or TRBD2 (5 bases each). Germline V gene data show CDR1 as DFQATT and CDR2 as SNEGSKA (reference sequence). CDR3 length: 13 amino acids. Trimming cost V 3 bases and J 4 bases, with 12 bases left between them. CDR3 in amino acids: CSASVGELETQYF. CDR3 DNA sequence: TGCAGTGCTAGTGTGGGGGAGCTAGAGACCCAGTACTTC.

V usage is TRBV3-1 (or the pseudogene TRBV3-2) and J usage is TRBJ1-3; unclear D gene. With 1 base removed from V and 1 base from J, the gap between germline ends came to 14 bases. The CDR3 has 17 residues. Germline lookup yields CDR1 LGHDT and CDR2 YNNKEL (reference sequence). The CDR3 region is CASSQALGAASGNTIYF. The CDR3, as DNA: TGTGCCAGCAGCCAAGCTCTTGGAGCGGCATCTGGAAACACCATATATTTT.

This rearrangement joins TRBV29-1 to TRBJ2-6; D gene uncertain. CDR1 is SQVTM and CDR2 is ANQGSEA in the germline V gene. The CDR3 is 12 residues long. V was cut by 6 bases and J by 4 bases, with 7 bases left in between. The CDR3 nucleotides read TGCAGCGTAGCCGGAGGGGCCAACGTCCTGACTTTC. It is translated as CSVAGGANVLTF.

The V gene is TRBV7-2, the J gene TRBJ2-7; D is ambiguous. Trimming removed 1 base from V and 3 bases from J, with 16 bases in between. Germline V gives CDR1 SGHTA, CDR2 FQGNSA. This CDR3 has 16 residues. DNA of the CDR3: TGTGCCAGCAGCTTAGAGGCGGCGCCCGAGGACTACGAGCAGTACGTC. Translated, it gives CASSLEAAPEDYEQYV.

V and J are TRBV3-1 (or the pseudogene TRBV3-2) and TRBJ2-3, with D possibly TRBD2 on 6 matching bases. The germline V gene has CDR1 LGHDT and CDR2 YNNKEL (reference sequence). Trimming removed 3 bases at V and 2 bases at J, with 9 bases between. The CDR3 loop spans 14 amino acids. The CDR3 here is CASSHGGPTDTQYF. The CDR3 DNA follows: TGTGCCAGCAGCCACGGGGGACCCACAGATACGCAGTATTTT.

The J gene is TRBJ2-3, the V gene TRBV5-4, with a weak D call TRBD1 (6 bases). With 4 bases removed from V and 4 bases from J, the gap between germline ends came to 16 bases. This CDR3 has 15 residues. CDR1 and CDR2 from the germline V gene are SGHNT and YYREEE (reference sequence). As DNA, the CDR3 is TGTGCCAGCAGCCCAGGACAGTCCTTGGCAGATACGCAGTATTTT. This gives the protein CASSPGQSLADTQYF.

The chain combines TRBV4-3 with TRBJ2-3, with D maybe TRBD2 (5 bases). This CDR3 contains 16 residues. Trimming left V 2 bases short and J 0 bases short, with 12 bases between. Germline values: CDR1 LGHNA, CDR2 YSLEER. The CDR3 DNA follows: TGCGCCAGCAGCCAACTAACTAGACCGAGCACAGATACGCAGTATTTT. Its translation is CASSQLTRPSTDTQYF.

This chain connects TRBV2 to TRBJ1-6, with D uncertain. Germline lookup yields CDR1 SNHLY and CDR2 FYNNEI. V was pared by 2 bases and J by 6 bases, with 8 bases between. The CDR3 is 14 residues long. Here the CDR3 DNA reads TGTGCCAGCAGTGAAATTCGGAGTAATTCACCCCTCCACTTT. Translated, it gives CASSEIRSNSPLHF.

This clone has a handful of counts. The J gene is TRBJ2-1, the V gene TRBV4-1; TRBD1 agrees at 9 bases. Per the germline V gene, CDR1 is MGHRA and CDR2 is YSYEKL. The CDR3 contains 15 residues. After removal of 7 bases from V and 2 bases from J, the junction contained 6 bases not matched to a gene. CDR3 loop: CASTAGTGTYNEQFF. The CDR3 coding sequence is TGCGCCAGCACAGCCGGGACAGGGACCTACAATGAGCAGTTCTTC.

This chain joins TRBV30 and TRBJ1-1; D is perhaps TRBD1 (6 bases). The CDR3 runs to 17 residues. Germline CDR1 reads GTSNPN; CDR2 reads SVGIG (reference sequence). Trimming stripped 5 bases from V and 1 base from J, with 23 bases between. The CDR3 is CAWAPRLGGRGNTEAFF. The CDR3 DNA sequence: TGTGCCTGGGCCCCCAGACTGGGGGGCCGGGGGAACACTGAAGCTTTCTTT.

This chain connects TRBV9 to TRBJ1-2; maybe TRBD1 (6 bases). V dropped 6 bases and J dropped 11 bases, with 17 bases sitting between them. The CDR3 has 12 residues. The germline V gene has CDR1 SGDLS and CDR2 YYNGEE. The CDR3 sequence: CASNRGEGVYTF. The CDR3 DNA follows: TGTGCCAGCAACCGCGGGGAGGGGGTATACACCTTC.

The chain employs TRBV30 and TRBJ2-1; 8 bases map to TRBD2. The CDR3 spans 15 residues. V dropped 5 bases and J dropped 2; count of bases not matched to a gene: 8. Germline V gene lookup returns CDR1 GTSNPN and CDR2 SVGIG (reference sequence). CDR3 in amino acids: CAWFEAGAPYNEQFF. Written as DNA, the CDR3 is TGTGCCTGGTTTGAAGCGGGGGCCCCCTACAATGAGCAGTTCTTC.

The rearrangement links TRBV6-6 to TRBJ1-5, with D unclear. V lost 6 bases and J 2 bases, leaving 14 bases between the germline ends. CDR3 size: 15 residues. Germline V gene lookup returns CDR1 MNHNY and CDR2 SVGAGI (reference sequence). CDR3 DNA sequence: TGTGCCAGCAGCACACCCAAAGCGCGCAATCAGCCCCAGCATTTT. This encodes CASSTPKARNQPQHF.

This clone appeared once. The gene calls are TRBV19 and TRBJ2-5; D tentatively fits TRBD1 or TRBD2 (5 bases each). Germline lookup yields CDR1 LNHDA and CDR2 SQIVND (reference sequence). Trimming removed 3 bases from V and 7 bases from J, with 15 bases in between. The CDR3 extends over 14 amino acids. The CDR3 reads CASSMGTEARTQYF. The CDR3 DNA is TGTGCCAGTAGTATGGGGACGGAAGCAAGGACCCAGTACTTC.

This clone was detected a few times. The V and J genes are TRBV12-3 or TRBV12-4 and TRBJ1-3; no clear D. The CDR3 runs to 13 residues. With 7 bases removed from V and 8 bases from J, the gap between germline ends came to 15 bases. CDR3 residues: CASTKAGMDTIYF. The CDR3 region has the DNA TGTGCCAGCACTAAAGCCGGGATGGACACCATATATTTT.